This entry lists 26 T cell receptor beta chains sequenced from one sample in a study of blood T cell repertoires in COVID-19. The assay was immunoSEQ multiplex PCR, and TCRdb's table has in-frame clones only and misses some. Altogether around 100,000 clones are present, around four fifths being singletons, with the ten largest covering around 30%. Material for sequencing was peripheral blood. The source of these receptors is a man aged 70-80 years with active or convalescent COVID-19.

In nucleotides, the CDR3 is TGTGCCAGCAGTTACTCGGCAGGCACTGGAAACACCATATATTTT. Its translation is CASSYSAGTGNTIYF. V and J are TRBV6-5 and TRBJ1-3; D remains unclear. Trimming shortened V by 0 bases and J by 2 bases, and 8 bases separated the two germline ends. The CDR3 runs 15 residues. CDR1 is MNHEY, CDR2 SVGAGI, per germline.

The table lists this clone with a count of one. This chain links TRBV28 with TRBJ2-1; 11 nucleotides align to TRBD2. CDR3 length: 16 amino acids. Germline V CDR1 and CDR2: MDHEN, SYDVKM. V gave up 1 base and J gave up 5 bases; unmatched junction bases: 4. The CDR3 protein is CASSLLGLADNNEQFF. The CDR3 DNA is TGTGCCAGCAGTTTATTGGGACTAGCGGATAACAATGAGCAGTTCTTC.

V is TRBV7-2 and J is TRBJ1-2; D is uncertain. Germline CDR1 is SGHTA and CDR2 is FQGNSA. The CDR3 consists of 15 residues. Trimming pared 5 bases from V and 0 bases from J, leaving 13 bases between. The CDR3 sequence: CASSPRTEPNYGYTF. The CDR3, as DNA: TGTGCCAGCAGCCCACGGACTGAGCCTAACTATGGCTACACCTTC.

This clone was found a few times. The chain carries TRBV25-1 and TRBJ1-2; 8 bases agree with TRBD1. Germline loops: CDR1 MGHDK, CDR2 SYGVNS. Trimming at V came to 1 base and at J to 4 bases, leaving 5 bases not matched to a gene. The CDR3 runs to 15 residues. The CDR3 DNA is TGTGCCAGCAGTGAATCTGGCGACAGGGGCTATGGCTACACCTTC. Translated: CASSESGDRGYGYTF.

The sample holds a few counts of this clone. J is TRBJ1-5 and V is TRBV6-5, with D tentatively TRBD1 (5 bases). V was trimmed by 6 bases and J by 1 base, leaving 10 bases between them. Germline V gene lookup returns CDR1 MNHEY and CDR2 SVGAGI. CDR3 length equals 14 residues. The DNA for the CDR3 is TGTGCCAGCAGGGAGGGGATAAGCAATCAGCCCCAGCATTTT. Translation gives CASREGISNQPQHF.

This clone was detected only once. V gene TRBV24-1 combines with J gene TRBJ2-2; D might be TRBD1 (6 bases). Between the trimmed V and J ends, which lost 7 bases and 6 bases, there was a span of 14 bases. This CDR3 has 14 residues. The germline CDR1 and CDR2 sequences are KGHDR and SFDVKD. The CDR3 bases are TGTGCCACCAGGGACACAGGGATCCCCGGGGAGCTGTTTTTT. It translates to CATRDTGIPGELFF.

The CDR3 spells CAISKTGKPYGYTF. The CDR3 DNA reads TGTGCCATCAGTAAGACAGGGAAACCCTATGGCTACACCTTC. This chain joins TRBV10-3 and TRBJ1-2; 7 bases are a match to TRBD1. Germline CDR1 reads ENHRY; CDR2 reads SYGVKD. This CDR3 spans 14 amino acids. V was pared by 5 bases and J by 4 bases, with 7 bases of the junction left unmatched.

The chain is built from TRBV30 and TRBJ2-2, with 10 bases that match TRBD2. CDR1 and CDR2 from the germline V gene are GTSNPN and SVGIG (reference sequence). V shed 4 bases and J 2 bases; nucleotides not matched to a gene: 7. This CDR3 has 16 residues. CDR3 residues: CAWIPTSGINTGELFF. In DNA form, the CDR3 reads TGTGCCTGGATTCCTACTAGCGGGATCAACACCGGGGAGCTGTTTTTT.

This rearrangement joins TRBV12-3 or TRBV12-4 to TRBJ1-1; D unclear. The CDR3 length is 13 residues. The V end lost 8 bases, the J end lost 3 bases, and 13 bases lay between the germline ends. The CDR3 DNA reads as TGTGCCAGCTCTAACGGAGGGTACACTGAAGCTTTCTTT. Encoded protein: CASSNGGYTEAFF.

On this clone: Compared with germline, one end of the junction differs, possibly owing to a read error. The rearrangement uses TRBV7-7 and TRBJ2-3; no reliable D call. The CDR3 is 15 amino acids. Germline V CDR1 and CDR2: SSHAT, FNYEAQ (reference sequence). The CDR3 nucleotides are TGTGCTAGCAGCTTGGGCTTTACTAGCACAGATACGCAGTATTTT. Its translation is CASSLGFTSTDTQYF.

The chain links TRBV19 to TRBJ2-1; TRBD2 matches at 10 bases. V dropped 7 bases and J dropped 6; count of bases not matched to a gene: 6. The CDR3 totals 14 residues. The germline gives CDR1 LNHDA, CDR2 SQIVND (reference sequence). CDR3 sequence (DNA): TGTGCCAGTAACCTAGCGGGAGTCTCCAATGAGCAGTTCTTC. Amino acids: CASNLAGVSNEQFF.

This rearrangement joins TRBV19 to TRBJ2-1; a weak D match, TRBD1 (5 bases). V dropped 5 bases and J dropped 5 bases, with 10 bases sitting between them. The CDR3 consists of 13 residues. Germline CDR1 reads LNHDA; CDR2 reads SQIVND (reference sequence). The CDR3 is CASSLTVNNEQFF. Here the CDR3 DNA reads TGTGCCAGTAGTCTGACAGTAAACAATGAGCAGTTCTTC.

CDR3 region: CASSMEDMNTEAFF. The CDR3 region has the DNA TGTGCCAGTAGTATGGAAGACATGAACACTGAAGCTTTCTTT. This chain connects TRBV19 to TRBJ1-1; D is unresolved. CDR3 length: 14 amino acids. Trimming cost V 3 bases and J 0 bases, with 8 bases left between them. CDR1 and CDR2 from the germline V gene are LNHDA and SQIVND (reference sequence).

V usage is TRBV24-1 and J usage is TRBJ1-3; the D is unclear. V lost 6 bases to trimming and J lost 1 base, with 6 bases between them. From germline, CDR1 is KGHDR and CDR2 SFDVKD. CDR3 length: 13 amino acids. The chain's CDR3 is CATSTTSGNTIYF. In DNA, the CDR3 is TGTGCCACCAGTACGACTTCTGGAAACACCATATATTTT.

The V and J genes are TRBV18 and TRBJ1-3; D is uncertain. V was cut by 0 bases and J by 5 bases, with 8 bases left in between. The CDR3 runs 14 residues. Looked up from germline, CDR1 is KGHSH and CDR2 is LQKENI. This CDR3 reads CASSPPSSRNTIYF. The CDR3, as DNA: TGTGCCAGCTCACCACCGAGTAGCCGAAACACCATATATTTT.

The V and J genes are TRBV3-1 (or the pseudogene TRBV3-2) and TRBJ2-5, with 7 positions matching TRBD2. Germline trimming cut 3 bases from V and 4 bases from J; bases unmatched to any gene: 2. This CDR3 contains 13 residues. Germline V gives CDR1 LGHDT, CDR2 YNNKEL (reference sequence). Here the CDR3 DNA reads TGTGCCAGCAGCCAGACGGGGGGAGAGACCCAGTACTTC. Its protein product is CASSQTGGETQYF.

This clone came up once. CDR3 loop: CASSLEAASSYNEQFF. Here the CDR3 DNA reads TGCGCCAGCAGCTTGGAAGCAGCGAGCTCCTACAATGAGCAGTTCTTC. This chain joins TRBV5-1 and TRBJ2-1; D not resolved. Between the trimmed V and J ends, which lost 0 bases and 0 bases, there was a span of 10 bases. Germline V gives CDR1 SGHRS, CDR2 YFSETQ. CDR3 length: 16 amino acids.

V gene TRBV25-1 combines with J gene TRBJ2-2; 9 bases match TRBD1. CDR1 and CDR2 from the germline V gene are MGHDK and SYGVNS. Losses at the gene ends were 6 bases for V and 2 bases for J; bases not matched to a gene: 4. The CDR3 contains 15 residues. The CDR3 region is CASRTGGANTGELFF. The CDR3 nucleotides read TGTGCCAGCAGGACAGGGGGAGCTAACACCGGGGAGCTGTTTTTT.

J is TRBJ1-4 and V is TRBV4-2, with D tentatively TRBD1 (5 bases). The V and J ends lost 0 bases and 3 bases respectively, with 20 bases between them. CDR3 length: 19 residues. Germline lookup yields CDR1 LGHNA and CDR2 YNFKEQ. The CDR3 DNA sequence: TGTGCCAGCAGCCAAGATAGTAATGGGGGGATCGGGGCTAATGAAAAACTGTTTTTT. Translating it yields CASSQDSNGGIGANEKLFF.

In DNA, the CDR3 is TGTGCCAGTAGGATTTTTTCTACTAGCAATCAGCCCCAGCATTTT. This sequence encodes CASRIFSTSNQPQHF. The V and J genes are TRBV19 and TRBJ1-5; D unclear. Trimming cost V 6 bases and J 0 bases, with 12 bases left between them. The CDR3 runs 15 residues. Germline-derived CDR1 and CDR2 are LNHDA and SQIVND (reference sequence).

CDR3 DNA sequence: TGTGCCAGCAGCCTATTATTAGCACAGACCCAGTACTTC. Its translation is CASSLLLAQTQYF. This sequence joins TRBV11-2 and TRBJ2-5; D is unclear. Germline loops: CDR1 SGHAT, CDR2 FQNNGV. This CDR3 region has 13 residues. Trimming took off 5 bases at V and 6 bases at J, with 13 bases between the two ends.

The rearrangement uses TRBV2 and TRBJ1-4; D unresolved. V gave up 2 bases and J gave up 3 bases, with 10 bases separating them. The germline V gene has CDR1 SNHLY and CDR2 FYNNEI. CDR3 length: 15 residues. The CDR3 loop reads CASSEIGEANEKLFF. The CDR3 region has the DNA TGTGCCAGCAGTGAAATCGGGGAGGCTAATGAAAAACTGTTTTTT. Using reference TRBV2 and TRBJ1-4 for the parts outside the CDR3, the full variable domain is EPEVTQTPSHQVTQMGQEVILRCVPISNHLYFYWYRQILGQKVEFLVSFYNNEISEKSEIFDDQFSVERPDGSNFTLKIRSTKLEDSAMYFCASSEIGEANEKLFFGSGTQLSVL.

V is TRBV19 and J is TRBJ2-7; TRBD2 matches at 9 bases. This CDR3 is 17 amino acids long. J lost 1 base, V lost 5 bases, and 12 bases had no gene match. CDR1 LNHDA and CDR2 SQIVND come from the germline V gene (reference sequence). CDR3 sequence (DNA): TGTGCCAGTAGTTTTAGCGGGAGCGGGGCTAAGTCCTACGAGCAGTACTTC. It codes for CASSFSGSGAKSYEQYF.

The chain joins TRBV24-1 to TRBJ1-2; TRBD1 matches at 10 bases. The CDR3 is made up of 16 amino acids. Germline trimming cut 3 bases from V and 8 bases from J; bases unmatched to any gene: 11. CDR1 and CDR2 (germline): KGHDR, SFDVKD. In nucleotides, the CDR3 is TGTGCCACCAGTGATCACCCTTTGACAGGGGGCAGAGGCTACACCTTC. Its protein product is CATSDHPLTGGRGYTF.

This CDR3 is CASSSRTAPNTGELFF. CDR3 in DNA: TGTGCCAGCAGCTCCAGGACAGCGCCCAACACCGGGGAGCTGTTTTTT. This sequence joins TRBV11-3 and TRBJ2-2, with a weak D call TRBD1 (6 bases). Germline lookup yields CDR1 SGHNT and CDR2 YENEEA. The ends were cut back, 4 bases at V and 2 bases at J, with 14 bases in the middle. This CDR3 is built from 16 residues.

V gene TRBV6-2 or TRBV6-3 combines with J gene TRBJ1-2; D possibly corresponds to TRBD1 (6 bases). This CDR3 contains 13 residues. Germline V gene data show CDR1 as MNHEY and CDR2 as SVGEGT. Trimming shortened V by 6 bases and J by 1 base, and 9 bases separated the two germline ends. The chain's CDR3 is CASSQGNNYGYTF. The CDR3 DNA is TGTGCCAGCAGCCAGGGGAATAACTATGGCTACACCTTC.